A selection of T cell receptor beta chains follows, all from one sample in a study of T cell responses to AZD1222 COVID-19 vaccine. Data came from immunoSEQ multiplex PCR; TCRdb stores just in-frame clones and leaves some out. This sample has 130,000 to 150,000 clones, with 85% to 95% found just once. Sequencing was performed on peripheral blood, taken on day 0 of AZD1222 vaccination. Receptors were obtained from an adult in good health. Both conserved end residues are part of each CDR3. The order of the fields is J gene, D gene, V gene, clone size, CDR3 DNA, CDR3 protein. The D gene is left open where the match is weak. Clone size is not always given. Where it is, it says once, few, many or a class for expanded clones.

J gene: TRBJ2-7
D gene: NA
V gene: TRBV11-2
clone size: once
CDR3 DNA: TGTGCCAGCAGCTTAGAATTTTTGGCGGGCGAGCAGTACTTC
CDR3 protein: CASSLEFLAGEQYF

J gene: TRBJ1-5
D gene: TRBD1
V gene: TRBV27
clone size: NA
CDR3 DNA: TGTGCCAGCAGTCGACAGGGTCGGAGCAATCAGCCCCAGCATTTT
CDR3 protein: CASSRQGRSNQPQHF

J gene: TRBJ2-5
D gene: TRBD1
V gene: TRBV7-6
clone size: NA
CDR3 DNA: TGTGCCAGCAGCTTGATGGGAACCGGGACAGCGTGGGAGACCCAGTACTTC
CDR3 protein: CASSLMGTGTAWETQYF

J gene: TRBJ2-7
D gene: TRBD1
V gene: TRBV10-2
clone size: NA
CDR3 DNA: TGCGCCAGCAGGGGGACAGGGAAGACCTACGAGCAGTACTTC
CDR3 protein: CASRGTGKTYEQYF

J gene: TRBJ2-7
D gene: NA
V gene: TRBV27
clone size: NA
CDR3 DNA: TGTGCCAGCAGTTTAAGGTCAGGAAAAATCTACGAGCAGTACTTC
CDR3 protein: CASSLRSGKIYEQYF

J gene: TRBJ1-4
D gene: NA
V gene: TRBV14
clone size: NA
CDR3 DNA: TGTGCCAGCAGCCAAGGTAGGGCAACTAATGAAAAACTGTTTTTT
CDR3 protein: CASSQGRATNEKLFF

J gene: TRBJ2-2
D gene: TRBD2
V gene: TRBV20-1
clone size: NA
CDR3 DNA: TGCAGTGCTAGTCCGAGCGGGATCAACACCGGGGAGCTGTTTTTT
CDR3 protein: CSASPSGINTGELFF

J gene: TRBJ1-3
D gene: NA
V gene: TRBV10-3
clone size: NA
CDR3 DNA: TGTGCCATCAGTGATTTTTCCAACTCTGGAAACACCATATATTTT
CDR3 protein: CAISDFSNSGNTIYF

J gene: TRBJ2-7
D gene: TRBD1
V gene: TRBV7-9
clone size: NA
CDR3 DNA: TGTGCCAGCAGCTTAGATACCAGGGGGCTCTACGAGCAGTACTTC
CDR3 protein: CASSLDTRGLYEQYF

J gene: TRBJ1-2
D gene: TRBD1
V gene: TRBV6-6
clone size: NA
CDR3 DNA: TGTGCCAGCAGGCCGACAGGGGCTGGCGGCTACACCTTC
CDR3 protein: CASRPTGAGGYTF

J gene: TRBJ2-2
D gene: TRBD1
V gene: TRBV7-9
clone size: NA
CDR3 DNA: TGTGCCAGCAGCTCCGGGACAGGGCGATCTGGGGAGCTGTTTTTT
CDR3 protein: CASSSGTGRSGELFF

J gene: TRBJ2-7
D gene: NA
V gene: TRBV18
clone size: NA
CDR3 DNA: TGTGCCAGCTCACCTCGGACAGCGGACTCCTACGAGCAGTACTTC
CDR3 protein: CASSPRTADSYEQYF

J gene: TRBJ1-3
D gene: NA
V gene: TRBV11-2
clone size: NA
CDR3 DNA: TGTGCCAGCAGCTTTAAGCTCCGACATCGCAGCTCTGGAAACACCATATATTTT
CDR3 protein: CASSFKLRHRSSGNTIYF

J gene: TRBJ1-5
D gene: NA
V gene: TRBV18
clone size: NA
CDR3 DNA: TGTGCCAGCTCAGCCGGGCCAGGGCATCAGCCCCAGCATTTT
CDR3 protein: CASSAGPGHQPQHF

J gene: TRBJ2-1
D gene: TRBD2
V gene: TRBV6-1
clone size: NA
CDR3 DNA: TGTGCCAGCAGTGAAGCGCTGGGGTGGAGCGGGGGGGCGATCTACAATGAGCAGTTCTTC
CDR3 protein: CASSEALGWSGGAIYNEQFF

J gene: TRBJ2-7
D gene: NA
V gene: TRBV6-5
clone size: NA
CDR3 DNA: TGTGCCAGCACCAGAGTGGGGCCCTCCTACGAGCAGTACTTC
CDR3 protein: CASTRVGPSYEQYF

J gene: TRBJ1-4
D gene: NA
V gene: TRBV6-6
clone size: few
CDR3 DNA: TGTGCCAGCAGTTACTCGACGTATGAAAAACTGTTTTTT
CDR3 protein: CASSYSTYEKLFF

J gene: TRBJ2-2
D gene: TRBD2
V gene: TRBV27
clone size: NA
CDR3 DNA: TGTGCCAGCAGTTTTCTAGCGGGGAACACCGGGGAGCTGTTTTTT
CDR3 protein: CASSFLAGNTGELFF

J gene: TRBJ2-1
D gene: TRBD1
V gene: TRBV25-1
clone size: NA
CDR3 DNA: TGTGCCAGCACTGACAGGGGGCTGGTTGAGCAGTTCTTC
CDR3 protein: CASTDRGLVEQFF

J gene: TRBJ1-2
D gene: NA
V gene: TRBV2
clone size: NA
CDR3 DNA: TGTGCCAGCAGGAGGGGCAGGGAGGCCTATGGCTACACCTTC
CDR3 protein: CASRRGREAYGYTF

J gene: TRBJ1-4
D gene: NA
V gene: TRBV5-6
clone size: NA
CDR3 DNA: TGTGCCAGCAGCCTCCGCGGAATTAATGAAAAACTGTTTTTT
CDR3 protein: CASSLRGINEKLFF

J gene: TRBJ1-2
D gene: NA
V gene: TRBV28
clone size: few
CDR3 DNA: TGTGCCAGCAGTTTTTACAATTTCGTAGATAACTATGGCTACACCTTC
CDR3 protein: CASSFYNFVDNYGYTF

J gene: TRBJ1-5
D gene: NA
V gene: TRBV5-1
clone size: NA
CDR3 DNA: TGCGCCAGCAGCTTGGCAGGAAACAATCAGCCCCAGCATTTT
CDR3 protein: CASSLAGNNQPQHF

J gene: TRBJ2-1
D gene: NA
V gene: TRBV2
clone size: NA
CDR3 DNA: TGTGCCAGCAGGTCCGTACTGGGCGGCCGTGAGCAGTTCTTC
CDR3 protein: CASRSVLGGREQFF

J gene: TRBJ1-1
D gene: NA
V gene: TRBV5-6
clone size: NA
CDR3 DNA: TGTGCCAGCAGCCTCGGGACGCACACTGAAGCTTTCTTT
CDR3 protein: CASSLGTHTEAFF

J gene: TRBJ1-1
D gene: NA
V gene: TRBV7-9
clone size: NA
CDR3 DNA: TGTGCCAGCAGCTTAGGGAACGGAACGAACACTGAAGCTTTCTTT
CDR3 protein: CASSLGNGTNTEAFF

J gene: TRBJ1-6
D gene: NA
V gene: TRBV5-4
clone size: NA
CDR3 DNA: TGTGCCAGCAGCCGCGCCGGGACCGATAATTCACCCCTCCACTTT
CDR3 protein: CASSRAGTDNSPLHF

J gene: TRBJ2-5
D gene: TRBD2
V gene: TRBV11-2
clone size: NA
CDR3 DNA: TGTGCCAGCAGCTTAGGGACTAGCGGGAACGTCTGGGAGACCCAGTACTTC
CDR3 protein: CASSLGTSGNVWETQYF

J gene: TRBJ2-5
D gene: NA
V gene: TRBV5-1
clone size: NA
CDR3 DNA: TGCGCCAGCAGCTTGTCACCGACAGTTGGAGAGACCCAGTACTTC
CDR3 protein: CASSLSPTVGETQYF

J gene: TRBJ1-2
D gene: TRBD1
V gene: TRBV2
clone size: NA
CDR3 DNA: TGTGCCAGCAGTGATCAGGGGGTTTGGAACTATGGCTACACCTTC
CDR3 protein: CASSDQGVWNYGYTF

J gene: TRBJ2-3
D gene: NA
V gene: TRBV19
clone size: NA
CDR3 DNA: TGTGCCAGTAGTAGCAGGGTACCGCAAGATACGCAGTATTTT
CDR3 protein: CASSSRVPQDTQYF